This T cell receptor (beta chain) was obtained from a study of Graves' ophthalmopathy and Graves' hyperthyroidism (dated by TCRdb to between 2018 and 2020). Turning to the overall study: Peripheral blood was collected at initial diagnosis, prior to any treatment. Following sample collection, hyperthyroidism patients were given methimazole at a starting dose of 30 mg daily, and ophthalmopathy patients were given high-dose intravenous methylprednisolone. To explore V-J signatures distinguishing ophthalmopathy from hyperthyroidism, a discovery set of 100 or so patients (around 42 ophthalmopathy, 57 stable hyperthyroidism) was enrolled. In five to seven hyperthyroidism patients, the T-cell repertoire of thyroid tissue was compared with the T-cell repertoire of blood. The independent validation cohort included about 20 hyperthyroidism patients plus 17 patients who later progressed from hyperthyroidism to ophthalmopathy. The study used TCR beta repertoire signatures to distinguish Graves' ophthalmopathy from Graves' hyperthyroidism and to predict progression to ophthalmopathy. In total, approximately 130 blood samples were TCR-sequenced: fewer than 50 ophthalmopathy, approximately 75 hyperthyroidism and approximately 17 hyperthyroidism-to-ophthalmopathy patients. General study outcomes and caveats: Sample size was not predetermined statistically, and investigators were not blinded to group allocation. In cross-validation, the 13-signature model distinguished ophthalmopathy from stable hyperthyroidism with more than 85% sensitivity and around 81% specificity, while in the test set the corresponding values were about 79% and 69%. Most of the expanded thyroid clonotypes with a frequency above 0.001 were also detected in blood, and it was suggested that the thyroid immune response may be reflected by blood repertoires. In validation, the model predicted ophthalmopathy progression with more than 70% sensitivity and around 72% specificity; more than ten predicted patients were CT-confirmed with GO in a median of approximately six months.

Ophthalmopathy patients had moderately to severely active disease, Clinical Activity Score of at least 3, NOSPECS grade of at least 4, and disease duration under 3 months. Patients were excluded if they had other autoimmune diseases, uncontrolled infections, pregnancy or lactation. Diagnosis was based on clinical symptoms, serum thyroxine, TRAb, thyroid ultrasound and orbital computed tomography. Using Ficoll-Paque density gradient centrifugation, PBMCs were isolated from 9 to 10 ml of fresh peripheral blood. Total RNA was extracted using Trizol reagent, and RNA quality was checked on an Agilent 2100 Bioanalyzer. TCR beta CDR3 regions were amplified from RNA transcripts for repertoire sequencing. HTBI primers and the Qiagen OneStep RT-PCR kit were used in a first-round RT-PCR, which was followed by a second-round multiplex PCR, size selection and purification. Libraries were sequenced on an Illumina HiSeq2000 using paired-end 100 bp reads. Under the source paper's analysis protocol: SOAPnuke was used to process the reads, throwing out any read that had adapters, had uncalled bases, had a mean Phred below 15, or lacked an exact constant-primer or identifier match. COPE v1.2.5 was used to merge high-quality paired reads. Each unique nucleotide sequence was treated as a clonotype, and MiTCR v1.1 was used to align the clonotypes to the IMGT TRB V, D and J references. Only V-J combinations with frequency above 0.0001 were analysed, covering 99% to 99.2% of repertoires. A TCR clonal expansion and chaos score per V-J combination was defined as the ratio of F50 clonal expansion to chaos observed in the TCRdist matrix. Features were reduced by Welch's t-statistics and random forest to 10 to 15 V-J combinations, which fed a naive Bayes classifier. The Morisita-Horn index was used to measure how similar the thyroid and blood repertoires were. The raw public data were reprocessed by TCRdb itself: fastp quality trimming at Q25, MiXCR clonotype calling, in-frame beta chains only. Duplicate CDR3 protein sequences are folded into a single record with the most common DNA and genes. The V and J calls were not made by the authors but by TCRdb's processing. Recorded for this sample are around 670,000 distinct CDR3 sequences; approximately 40% of them occurred a single time. The top ten clones comprise about 40% of the sample.

The CDR3 has 14 amino acids, counting the end cysteine and phenylalanine. Only the CDR3 region is kept as DNA, spanning 42 bases read in frame from base 1. In the germline V gene (reference sequence), CDR1 corresponds to SGHKS and CDR2 to YYEKEE. Trimming accounts for 4 bases at V and 7 bases at J, while the number of junction bases matched to no gene is 9. Of note for this clonotype: This clone's antigen is unknown. No much larger clone is present one base from it, and per-base qualities are unavailable.

Sequenced input: peripheral blood. The receptor was derived from an adult man with Graves' ophthalmopathy. The chain was built from TRBV5-5 and TRBJ2-5, with 8 central nucleotides matching TRBD2. The sequenced DNA is TGTGCCAGCAGCCAAGGCGGGGGGCGACCGACCCAGTACTTC. Its protein product is CASSQGGGRPTQYF.